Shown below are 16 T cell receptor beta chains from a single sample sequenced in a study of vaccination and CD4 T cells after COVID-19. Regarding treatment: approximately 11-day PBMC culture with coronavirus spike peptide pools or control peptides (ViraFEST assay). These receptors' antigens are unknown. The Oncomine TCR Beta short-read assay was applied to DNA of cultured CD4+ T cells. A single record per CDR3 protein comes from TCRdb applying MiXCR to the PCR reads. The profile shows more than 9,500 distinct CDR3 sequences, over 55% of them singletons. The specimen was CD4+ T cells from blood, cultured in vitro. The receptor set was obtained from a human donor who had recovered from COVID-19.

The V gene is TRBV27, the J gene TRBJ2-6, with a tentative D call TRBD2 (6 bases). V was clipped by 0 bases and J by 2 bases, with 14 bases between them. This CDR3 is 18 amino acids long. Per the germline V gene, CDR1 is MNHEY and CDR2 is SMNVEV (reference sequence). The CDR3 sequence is CASSLSAGRQAGANVLTF. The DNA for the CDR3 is TGTGCCAGCAGTTTATCGGCGGGACGGCAGGCTGGGGCCAACGTCCTGACTTTC.

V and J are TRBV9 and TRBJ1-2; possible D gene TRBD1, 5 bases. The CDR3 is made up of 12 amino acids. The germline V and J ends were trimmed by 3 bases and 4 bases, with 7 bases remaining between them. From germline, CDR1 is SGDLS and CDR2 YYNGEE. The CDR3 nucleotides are TGTGCCAGCAGCGAGCAGGGCTATGGCTACACCTTC. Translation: CASSEQGYGYTF.

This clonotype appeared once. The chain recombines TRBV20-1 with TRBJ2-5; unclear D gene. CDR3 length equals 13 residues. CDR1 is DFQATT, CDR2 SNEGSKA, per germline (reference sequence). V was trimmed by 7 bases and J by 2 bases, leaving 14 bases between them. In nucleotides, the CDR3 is TGCAGTGGACTGAACCAAATACAAGAGACCCAGTACTTC. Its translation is CSGLNQIQETQYF.

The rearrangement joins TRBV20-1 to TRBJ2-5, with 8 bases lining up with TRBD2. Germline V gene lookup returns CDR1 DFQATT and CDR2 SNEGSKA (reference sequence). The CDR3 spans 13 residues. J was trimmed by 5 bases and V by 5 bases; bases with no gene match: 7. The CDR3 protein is CSAPGLAGETQYF. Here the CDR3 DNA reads TGCAGTGCTCCCGGACTAGCAGGCGAGACCCAGTACTTC.

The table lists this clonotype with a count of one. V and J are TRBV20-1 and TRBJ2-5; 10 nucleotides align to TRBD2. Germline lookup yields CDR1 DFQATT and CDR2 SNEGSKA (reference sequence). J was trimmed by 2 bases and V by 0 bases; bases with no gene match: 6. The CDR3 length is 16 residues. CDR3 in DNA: TGCAGTGCTAGAGATTTTAGCGGGAGGAAGCAAGAGACCCAGTACTTC. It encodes CSARDFSGRKQETQYF.

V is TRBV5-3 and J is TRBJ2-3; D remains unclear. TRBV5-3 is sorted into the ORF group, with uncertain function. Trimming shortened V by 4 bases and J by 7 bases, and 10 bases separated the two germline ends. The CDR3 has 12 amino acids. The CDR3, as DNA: TGTGCCAGAAGCCAGTATTCCCATACGCAGTATTTT. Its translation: CARSQYSHTQYF.

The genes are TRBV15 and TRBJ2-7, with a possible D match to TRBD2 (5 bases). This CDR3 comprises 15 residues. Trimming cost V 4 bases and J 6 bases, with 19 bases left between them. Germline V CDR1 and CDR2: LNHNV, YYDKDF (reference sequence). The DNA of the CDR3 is TGTGCCACCAGCAAATGGGGTAGGGATGAGGGCGAGCAGTACTTC. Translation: CATSKWGRDEGEQYF.

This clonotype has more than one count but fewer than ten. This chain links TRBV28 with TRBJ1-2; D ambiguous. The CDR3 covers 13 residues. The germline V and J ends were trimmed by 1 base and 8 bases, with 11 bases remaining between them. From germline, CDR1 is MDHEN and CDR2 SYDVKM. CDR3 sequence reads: CASSLSFLGGYTF. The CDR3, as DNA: TGTGCCAGCAGTTTATCCTTTTTAGGGGGCTACACCTTC.

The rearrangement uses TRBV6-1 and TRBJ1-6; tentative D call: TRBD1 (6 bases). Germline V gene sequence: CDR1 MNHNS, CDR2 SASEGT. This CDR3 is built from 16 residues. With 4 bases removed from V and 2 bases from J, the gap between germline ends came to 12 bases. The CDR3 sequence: CASSGTGRTYNSPLHF. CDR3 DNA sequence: TGTGCCAGCAGTGGAACAGGGAGGACCTATAATTCACCCCTCCACTTT.

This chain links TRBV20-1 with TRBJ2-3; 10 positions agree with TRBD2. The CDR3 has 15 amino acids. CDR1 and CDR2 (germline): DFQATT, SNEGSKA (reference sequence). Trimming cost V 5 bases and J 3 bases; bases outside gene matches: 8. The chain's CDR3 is CSAHGRTSGTDTQYF. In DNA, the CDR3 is TGCAGTGCTCACGGACGGACTAGCGGAACAGATACGCAGTATTTT.

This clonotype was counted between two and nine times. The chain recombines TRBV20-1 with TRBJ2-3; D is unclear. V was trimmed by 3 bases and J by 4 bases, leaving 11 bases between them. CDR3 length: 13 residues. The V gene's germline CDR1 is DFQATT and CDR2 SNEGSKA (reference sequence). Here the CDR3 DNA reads TGCAGTGCTAGCGGTAGGGCCTCAGATACGCAGTATTTT. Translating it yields CSASGRASDTQYF.

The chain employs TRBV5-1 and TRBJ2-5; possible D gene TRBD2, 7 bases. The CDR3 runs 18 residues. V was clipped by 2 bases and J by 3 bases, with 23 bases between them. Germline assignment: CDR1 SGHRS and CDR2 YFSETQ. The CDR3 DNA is TGCGCCAGCAGCTTCGGTCTACTAAGGGGGGGGGCCAAAGAGACCCAGTACTTC. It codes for CASSFGLLRGGAKETQYF.

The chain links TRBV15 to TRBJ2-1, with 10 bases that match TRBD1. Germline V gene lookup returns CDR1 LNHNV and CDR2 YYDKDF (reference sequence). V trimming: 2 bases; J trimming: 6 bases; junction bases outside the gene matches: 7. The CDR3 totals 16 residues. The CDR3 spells CATSRMTGGAGNEQFF. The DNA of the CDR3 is TGTGCCACCAGCAGAATGACAGGGGGCGCCGGCAATGAGCAGTTCTTC. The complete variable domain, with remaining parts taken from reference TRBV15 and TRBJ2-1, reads DAMVIQNPRYQVTQFGKPVTLSCSQTLNHNVMYWYQQKSSQAPKLLFHYYDKDFNNEADTPDNFQSRRPNTSFCFLDIRSPGLGDTAMYLCATSRMTGGAGNEQFFGPGTRLTVL.

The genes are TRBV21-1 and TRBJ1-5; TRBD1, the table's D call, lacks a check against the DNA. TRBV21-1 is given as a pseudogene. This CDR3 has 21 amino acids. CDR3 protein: CASSKECSGGGLRRANQPQHF. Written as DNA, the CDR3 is TGTGCCAGCAGCAAAGAGTGTTCAGGGGGCGGGTTAAGGAGGGCCAATCAGCCCCAGCATTTT.

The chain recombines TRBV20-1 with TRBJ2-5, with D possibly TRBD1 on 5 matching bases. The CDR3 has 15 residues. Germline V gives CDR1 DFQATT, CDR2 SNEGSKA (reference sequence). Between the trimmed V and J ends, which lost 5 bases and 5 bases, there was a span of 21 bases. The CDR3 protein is CSALSPQGSGETQYF. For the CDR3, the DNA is TGCAGTGCTCTCAGCCCGCAGGGATCCGGCGAGACCCAGTACTTC.

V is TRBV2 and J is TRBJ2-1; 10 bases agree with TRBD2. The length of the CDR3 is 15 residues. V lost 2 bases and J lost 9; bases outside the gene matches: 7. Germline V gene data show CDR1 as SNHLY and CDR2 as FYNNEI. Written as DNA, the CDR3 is TGTGCCAGCAGTGAACAGTCTAGCGGGAGTCGTGAGCAGTTCTTC. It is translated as CASSEQSSGSREQFF.